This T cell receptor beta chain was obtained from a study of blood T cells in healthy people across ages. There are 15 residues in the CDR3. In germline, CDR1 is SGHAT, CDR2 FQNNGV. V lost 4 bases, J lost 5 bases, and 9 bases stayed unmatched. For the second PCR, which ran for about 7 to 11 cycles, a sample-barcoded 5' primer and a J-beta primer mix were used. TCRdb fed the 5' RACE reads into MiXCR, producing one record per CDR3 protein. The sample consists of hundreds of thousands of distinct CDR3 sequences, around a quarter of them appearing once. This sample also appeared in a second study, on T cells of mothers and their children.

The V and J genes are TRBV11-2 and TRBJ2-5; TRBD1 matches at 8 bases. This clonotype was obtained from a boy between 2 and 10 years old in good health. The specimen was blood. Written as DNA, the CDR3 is TGTGCCAGCAGCTCCCGACAGGGGATAGGGGAGACCCAGTACTTC. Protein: CASSSRQGIGETQYF.